These 32 T cell receptor beta chains share one sample of origin, sequenced in a study of CXCR3-negative and CXCR3-positive naive CD8 T cells. The study, taken as a whole, reports: Relative to CXCR3-negative naive cells, CXCR3-positive naive cells had more hydrophobic TRB CDR3s.

5' RACE with UMI labels generated the TRB cDNA libraries. TCRdb reprocessed the 5' RACE reads and keeps a single row for each CDR3 protein, giving no DNA. This table lists around 80,000 distinct CDR3 sequences. These TCRs are of unknown antigen specificity. Sequenced material: naive CXCR3+ CD8+ T cells from blood. The subset is: CD45RO-CCR7+CD27+CD95- naive CD8+ T cells expressing CXCR3 (TNR3+). Receptors originate from a human donor in good health. Some clones in this sample may be carry-over from other donors' samples.

The rearrangement links TRBV7-8 to TRBJ1-4. This CDR3 has 15 residues. From germline, CDR1 is SGHVS and CDR2 FQNEAQ. The CDR3 loop is CASSFGSATNEKLFF. Full variable domain (missing parts from reference TRBV7-8 and TRBJ1-4): GAGVSQSPRYKVAKRGQDVALRCDPISGHVSLFWYQQALGQGPEFLTYFQNEAQLDKSGLPSDRFFAERPEGSVSTLKIQRTQQEDSAVYLCASSFGSATNEKLFFGSGTQLSVL.

The chain uses TRBV5-1 and TRBJ1-1. The CDR3 length is 14 residues. The germline V gene encodes CDR1 SGHRS and CDR2 YFSETQ. CDR3 sequence reads: CASSLERSNTEAFF. The full variable domain, rest sourced from reference TRBV5-1 and TRBJ1-1, is KAGVTQTPRYLIKTRGQQVTLSCSPISGHRSVSWYQQTPGQGLQFLFEYFSETQRNKGNFPGRFSGRQFSNSRSEMNVSTLELGDSALYLCASSLERSNTEAFFGQGTRLTVV.

This chain connects TRBV7-7 to TRBJ2-1; TCRdb's D call, TRBD2, is unchecked because there is no DNA. This CDR3 is 15 amino acids long. Germline values: CDR1 SSHAT, CDR2 FNYEAQ (reference sequence). The CDR3 protein is CASSQGLALNNEQFF.

The J gene is TRBJ2-7, the V gene TRBV7-9; the TCRdb call, TRBD1, lacks DNA for checking. The CDR3 has 14 residues. CDR1 is SEHNR, CDR2 FQNEAQ, per germline (reference sequence). CDR3 sequence reads: CASSRTDPNYEQYF.

The rearrangement uses TRBV28 and TRBJ2-1; TCRdb proposes TRBD2, but this gene call is untestable without DNA. Germline-derived CDR1 and CDR2 are MDHEN and SYDVKM. The CDR3 sequence is 15 residues long. The CDR3 sequence: CASSPRSGRDNEQFF.

V usage is TRBV5-1 and J usage is TRBJ2-2. The germline V gene encodes CDR1 SGHRS and CDR2 YFSETQ. The CDR3 is 14 residues long. The CDR3 is CASSLGDTSGELFF.

This chain links TRBV12-3 or TRBV12-4 with TRBJ2-7; TCRdb indicates TRBD2, and absent DNA this call remains unverified. The CDR3 has 14 residues. The CDR3 here is CASSFLGGLDEQYF.

The chain links TRBV4-3 to TRBJ1-2; TCRdb names TRBD1, which stays unverified in the absence of DNA. Germline loops: CDR1 LGHNA, CDR2 YSLEER. This CDR3 is 13 amino acids long. This CDR3 reads CASSPDRLYGYTF.

This chain joins TRBV28 and TRBJ2-7. The CDR3 runs to 13 residues. In germline, CDR1 is MDHEN, CDR2 SYDVKM. CDR3 sequence: CASSFTPSYEQYF.

J is TRBJ2-5 and V is TRBV28; TCRdb's D call of TRBD2 is untestable without DNA. Germline V CDR1 and CDR2: MDHEN, SYDVKM. The CDR3 has 18 amino acids. The CDR3 sequence: CASSSLGLATWFQETQYF.

This sequence joins TRBV9 and TRBJ2-1; the TCRdb call, TRBD2, lacks DNA for checking. The CDR3 spans 15 residues. Germline CDR1 is SGDLS and CDR2 is YYNGEE. CDR3 loop: CASSVEGTSGSEQFF.

J is TRBJ1-2 and V is TRBV7-2. The CDR3 covers 15 residues. Germline V lookup: CDR1 SGHTA, CDR2 FQGNSA. The CDR3 loop reads CASSFPAESNYGYTF.

The V call is TRBV16, the J call TRBJ1-1; TCRdb indicates TRBD1, and absent DNA this call remains unverified. CDR1 and CDR2 from the germline V gene are KGHSY and FQNENV. CDR3 length: 16 residues. The CDR3 spells CASSQTDRGMGTEAFF.

The chain links TRBV15 to TRBJ1-5; the TCRdb call, TRBD1, lacks DNA for checking. CDR1 LNHNV and CDR2 YYDKDF come from the germline V gene (reference sequence). This CDR3 has 15 amino acids. CDR3 region: CATNFDRLSNQPQHF.

The chain carries TRBV7-9 and TRBJ2-2; as DNA is missing, the TRBD1 call by TCRdb cannot be tested. This CDR3 has 14 residues. CDR1 SEHNR and CDR2 FQNEAQ come from the germline V gene (reference sequence). This CDR3 is CASSWEPGTGELFF.

This chain uses TRBV7-9 with TRBJ2-5. The CDR3 is made up of 13 amino acids. Per the germline V gene, CDR1 is SEHNR and CDR2 is FQNEAQ (reference sequence). CDR3: CASSLSGQETQYF.

This chain joins TRBV29-1 and TRBJ1-2; TCRdb's D call of TRBD1 is untestable without DNA. Per germline, CDR1 SQVTM and CDR2 ANQGSEA. The CDR3 runs to 12 residues. CDR3 sequence: CSVPATGDGYTF.

The V gene is TRBV7-2, the J gene TRBJ2-3; TCRdb outputs TRBD1, but without DNA this stays unchecked. Germline CDR1 is SGHTA and CDR2 is FQGNSA. This CDR3 is built from 18 residues. The CDR3 here is CASSSPYVGQGPSDTQYF. Full variable domain (rest looked up from reference TRBV7-2 and TRBJ2-3): GAGVSQSPSNKVTEKGKDVELRCDPISGHTALYWYRQSLGQGLEFLIYFQGNSAPDKSGLPSDRFSAERTGGSVSTLTIQRTQQEDSAVYLCASSSPYVGQGPSDTQYFGPGTRLTVL.

The V gene is TRBV7-2, the J gene TRBJ1-1; with no DNA, the TCRdb D assignment of TRBD1 cannot be verified. CDR3 length: 14 amino acids. CDR1 SGHTA and CDR2 FQGNSA come from the germline V gene. The CDR3 is CASSPYRGNTEAFF.

The chain uses TRBV12-3 or TRBV12-4 and TRBJ1-5; TCRdb proposes TRBD1, but this gene call is untestable without DNA. CDR3 size: 14 residues. This CDR3 reads CASSLWGPNQPQHF.

The chain is built from TRBV28 and TRBJ2-7; TCRdb proposes TRBD1, but this gene call is untestable without DNA. Germline V gene sequence: CDR1 MDHEN, CDR2 SYDVKM. The CDR3 runs 15 residues. The CDR3 loop reads CASGAGSSARHEQYF. The variable domain in full, completed from reference TRBV28 and TRBJ2-7, reads DVKVTQSSRYLVKRTGEKVFLECVQDMDHENMFWYRQDPGLGLRLIYFSYDVKMKEKGDIPEGYSVSREKKERFSLILESASTNQTSMYLCASGAGSSARHEQYFGPGTRLTVT.

The J gene is TRBJ2-1, the V gene TRBV27. CDR1 and CDR2 (germline): MNHEY, SMNVEV (reference sequence). The CDR3 runs 13 residues. The CDR3 spells CASSWVGLDEQFF.

The CDR3: CASSPPSQETQYF. The J gene is TRBJ2-5, the V gene TRBV12-3 or TRBV12-4; absent DNA, TCRdb's TRBD1 call cannot be checked. CDR3 length equals 13 residues.

The CDR3 here is CASSPGLAGNNEQFF. V and J are TRBV12-3 or TRBV12-4 and TRBJ2-1; the D call of TRBD2 rests on TCRdb alone, since no DNA is present to check it. This CDR3 comprises 15 residues.

This chain links TRBV10-3 with TRBJ2-7; TCRdb returns TRBD1, unconfirmable since there is no DNA. Germline V lookup: CDR1 ENHRY, CDR2 SYGVKD. The CDR3 loop spans 12 amino acids. CDR3 region: CAISSSPDEQYF.

The chain is built from TRBV6-2 or TRBV6-3 and TRBJ2-7; TCRdb designates TRBD2, a call that cannot be tested without DNA. CDR1 and CDR2 from the germline V gene are MNHEY and SVGEGT. CDR3 length equals 15 residues. The CDR3 here is CASSSGTSGSDEQYF.

The chain couples TRBV21-1 to TRBJ2-4; TCRdb designates TRBD1, a call that cannot be tested without DNA. TRBV21-1 is a recognized pseudogene. This CDR3 comprises 15 residues. CDR3 sequence: CASRVFRAGVNIQYF.

The V gene is TRBV14, the J gene TRBJ2-5; TCRdb's assignment of TRBD1 cannot be checked, as there is no DNA. This CDR3 is built from 17 residues. Germline values: CDR1 SGHDN, CDR2 FVKESK. CDR3: CASSQARGGARKETQYF. Filled out from reference TRBV14 and TRBJ2-5, the complete variable domain reads EAGVTQFPSHSVIEKGQTVTLRCDPISGHDNLYWYRRVMGKEIKFLLHFVKESKQDESGMPNNRFLAERTGGTYSTLKVQPAELEDSGVYFCASSQARGGARKETQYFGPGTRLLVL.

The chain has TRBV28 and TRBJ1-1. This CDR3 is 14 amino acids long. Germline lookup yields CDR1 MDHEN and CDR2 SYDVKM. The chain's CDR3 is CASSLLPVNTEAFF. Combining the CDR3 with reference TRBV28 and TRBJ1-1 gives the whole variable domain DVKVTQSSRYLVKRTGEKVFLECVQDMDHENMFWYRQDPGLGLRLIYFSYDVKMKEKGDIPEGYSVSREKKERFSLILESASTNQTSMYLCASSLLPVNTEAFFGQGTRLTVV.

The chain links TRBV25-1 to TRBJ2-1. Germline V gene sequence: CDR1 MGHDK, CDR2 SYGVNS. The CDR3 length is 13 residues. This CDR3 reads CASSEYFGNEQFF.

The V call is TRBV6-2 or TRBV6-3, the J call TRBJ1-1; the TRBD1 assignment by TCRdb is unverifiable without DNA. CDR1 is MNHEY and CDR2 is SVGEGT in the germline V gene. The CDR3 sequence is 12 residues long. This CDR3 reads CASAARDTLAFF.

The V call is TRBV6-5, the J call TRBJ1-5; TCRdb names TRBD1, which stays unverified in the absence of DNA. Germline CDR1 and CDR2: MNHEY and SVGAGI. This CDR3 is built from 13 residues. The CDR3 loop reads CASSYSAGQPQHF.